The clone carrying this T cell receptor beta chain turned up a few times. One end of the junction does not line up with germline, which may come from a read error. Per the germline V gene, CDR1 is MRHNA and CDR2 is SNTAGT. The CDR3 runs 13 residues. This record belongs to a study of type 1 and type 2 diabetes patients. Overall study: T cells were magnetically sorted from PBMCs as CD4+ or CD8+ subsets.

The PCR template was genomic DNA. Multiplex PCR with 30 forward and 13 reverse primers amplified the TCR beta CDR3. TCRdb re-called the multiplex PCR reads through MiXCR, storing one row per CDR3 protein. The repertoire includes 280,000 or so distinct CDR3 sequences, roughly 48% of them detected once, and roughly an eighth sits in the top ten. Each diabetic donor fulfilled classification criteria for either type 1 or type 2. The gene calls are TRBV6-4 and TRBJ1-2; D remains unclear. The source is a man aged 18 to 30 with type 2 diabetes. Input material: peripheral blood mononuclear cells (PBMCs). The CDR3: CAISGSAAYGYTF. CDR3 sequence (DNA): TGTGCCATCAGTGGGTCGGCCGCCTATGGCTACACCTTC.